This T cell receptor beta chain was profiled in a study of T-cell memory formation after mild COVID-19. Across the whole study: Across donors, TCR clusters were largely donor specific. Study-level findings and limits: Mainly CM and EM harbored the contracting CD4+ clones; mainly EMRA harbored the CD8+ ones. Clones shrinking from day 15 to 85 showed even CD4/CD8 mixes; later expanders tilted CD4+. Prior to infection, memory already included some responding clones, suggesting cross-reactive memory joined.

On this clonotype itself: Its matching antigen is unknown.

Each CDR3 protein is one row after TCRdb ran MiXCR on the 5' RACE reads. Here the sample spans about 430,000 distinct CDR3 sequences, more than 15% being singletons. Looked up from germline, CDR1 is SGHAT and CDR2 is FQNNGV. CDR3 length: 17 amino acids. J was trimmed by 0 bases and V by 4 bases; bases with no gene match: 9. The source of this sequence is a young man who had mild COVID-19 (a few samples of this study predate the infection). Cell type and time point are not known. The chain uses TRBV11-2 and TRBJ2-1; the match to TRBD1 covers 7 bases. Source material: PBMCs or a T cell subset sorted from them (not recorded which). CDR3 DNA sequence: TGTGCCAGCAGCTCGAGGACAGGCCCCACCTCCTACAATGAGCAGTTCTTC. Translating it yields CASSSRTGPTSYNEQFF. Full variable domain (outside the CDR3, taken from reference TRBV11-2 and TRBJ2-1): EAGVAQSPRYKIIEKRQSVAFWCNPISGHATLYWYQQILGQGPKLLIQFQNNGVVDDSQLPKDRFSAERLKGVDSTLKIQPAKLEDSAVYLCASSSRTGPTSYNEQFFGPGTRLTVL.